The 20 T cell receptor beta chains below come from one sample, sequenced in a study of blood T cell repertoires in COVID-19. Some clones are missing from TCRdb's copy, which holds only in-frame ones; the method was immunoSEQ multiplex PCR. Among 150,000 to 200,000 clones listed, around 81% were seen once. Sequenced input: peripheral blood. All receptors come from a human donor with acute or convalescent COVID-19. The donor label of this sample is uncertain.

Only a few counts were recorded for this clone. The V and J genes are TRBV4-2 and TRBJ2-3, with 12 nucleotides matching TRBD2. The junction had 8 bases not matched to a gene; V was cut back by 3 bases and J by 4 bases. Germline loops: CDR1 LGHNA, CDR2 YNFKEQ. The CDR3 runs 17 residues. The CDR3 spells CASSQSSSGRGSDTQYF. In DNA, the CDR3 is TGTGCCAGCAGCCAGTCCTCTAGCGGGAGGGGATCAGATACGCAGTATTTT.

This clone was recorded once. This chain links TRBV6-5 with TRBJ1-5; D not certain. Trimming cost V 0 bases and J 1 base, with 4 bases left between them. The germline CDR1 and CDR2 sequences are MNHEY and SVGAGI. CDR3 size: 14 residues. CDR3 sequence (DNA): TGTGCCAGCAGTTACTCGCAGAGCAATCAGCCCCAGCATTTT. Amino acids: CASSYSQSNQPQHF.

This chain links TRBV5-4 with TRBJ2-2, with 9 nucleotides matching TRBD1. CDR3 size: 15 residues. The V segment lost 4 bases and the J segment 3 bases; nucleotides outside the gene matches: 4. CDR1 is SGHNT and CDR2 is YYREEE in the germline V gene (reference sequence). This CDR3 is CASSHRTGDTGELFF. CDR3 in DNA: TGTGCCAGCAGCCACCGGACAGGGGACACCGGGGAGCTGTTTTTT.

This chain's CDR3 is CASSFPGGNTEAFF. The CDR3 bases are TGTGCCAGCAGTTTTCCCGGGGGGAACACTGAAGCTTTCTTT. V is TRBV28 and J is TRBJ1-1; tentative D call: TRBD1 (5 bases). Trimming shortened V by 3 bases and J by 1 base, and 9 bases separated the two germline ends. Germline V gives CDR1 MDHEN, CDR2 SYDVKM. The CDR3 is made up of 14 amino acids.

V and J are TRBV3-1 (or the pseudogene TRBV3-2) and TRBJ2-1, with a possible D match to TRBD2 (5 bases). Germline CDR1 is LGHDT and CDR2 is YNNKEL (reference sequence). CDR3 length: 13 residues. V lost 3 bases and J 9 bases, leaving 12 bases between the germline ends. The CDR3 nucleotides are TGTGCCAGCAGCCAGACTGATGAGGGTGAGCAGTTCTTC. Amino acids: CASSQTDEGEQFF.

The V call is TRBV2, the J call TRBJ2-3, with 9 nucleotides matching TRBD1. This CDR3 has 14 amino acids. V shed 5 bases, J shed 6 bases, and the junction held 6 bases outside the gene matches. CDR1 is SNHLY and CDR2 is FYNNEI in the germline V gene. The CDR3 coding sequence is TGTGCCAGCAGTCACAGGGGGCTAGGGGATACGCAGTATTTT. Translation: CASSHRGLGDTQYF.

The genes are TRBV11-2 and TRBJ1-4; 7 positions match TRBD1. The germline CDR1 and CDR2 sequences are SGHAT and FQNNGV. Trimming cost V 3 bases and J 8 bases; bases outside gene matches: 9. The CDR3 is made up of 15 amino acids. The CDR3 protein is CASSFLTGAGEKLFF. The CDR3 nucleotides are TGTGCCAGCAGCTTTCTTACAGGGGCGGGGGAAAAACTGTTTTTT.

Here the CDR3 DNA reads TGTGCCAGCAACCTAAGCGGGGGGGGCACCGGGGAGCTGTTTTTT. It specifies CASNLSGGGTGELFF. This chain joins TRBV6-6 and TRBJ2-2, with TRBD2 identical over 10 bases. The CDR3 contains 15 residues. CDR1 and CDR2 (germline): MNHNY, SVGAGI (reference sequence). J lost 4 bases, V lost 7 bases, and 6 bases had no gene match.

The CDR3 DNA is TGTGCCAGCAGCTTAGCCGCAGGGGCCTACGAGCAGTACTTC. It yields the protein CASSLAAGAYEQYF. The chain has TRBV7-9 and TRBJ2-7, with D possibly TRBD1 on 6 matching bases. The CDR3 runs 14 residues. Trimming cost V 0 bases and J 2 bases, with 8 bases left between them. CDR1 SEHNR and CDR2 FQNEAQ come from the germline V gene (reference sequence).

The chain combines TRBV21-1 with TRBJ2-7; the D segment call TRBD2 is taken from the table without a DNA check. TRBV21-1 is shown as a pseudogene. There are 16 residues in the CDR3. CDR3: CASSALGAGGCYEQYF. The DNA for the CDR3 is TGTGCCAGCAGCGCCCTGGGGGCGGGGGGATGCTACGAGCAGTACTTC.

The chain couples TRBV28 to TRBJ2-6; 10 positions match TRBD1. This CDR3 contains 18 residues. Germline assignment: CDR1 MDHEN and CDR2 SYDVKM. V dropped 6 bases and J dropped 4; count of bases not matched to a gene: 12. The CDR3 sequence: CASRAPGQGFEGANVLTF. The CDR3, as DNA: TGTGCCAGCAGGGCGCCGGGACAGGGGTTTGAGGGGGCCAACGTCCTGACTTTC.

The chain is built from TRBV5-5 and TRBJ2-1, with D tentatively TRBD2 (6 bases). The germline V gene encodes CDR1 SGHKS and CDR2 YYEKEE (reference sequence). Trimming pared 0 bases from V and 12 bases from J, leaving 28 bases between. This CDR3 is built from 18 residues. CDR3 nucleotides: TGTGCCAGCAGCTTGGCCAATAATCGGGACCCCTGGGAGGTCGGGCAGTTCTTC. The encoded protein is CASSLANNRDPWEVGQFF.

The chain recombines TRBV19 with TRBJ1-4, with 9 nucleotides matching TRBD1. This CDR3 spans 14 amino acids. CDR1 and CDR2 from the germline V gene are LNHDA and SQIVND (reference sequence). With 5 bases clipped from V and 8 bases from J, the junction kept 6 bases outside the gene matches. CDR3 region: CASSSGTGSEKLFF. DNA of the CDR3: TGTGCCAGTAGTTCCGGGACAGGGTCCGAAAAACTGTTTTTT.

The CDR3 loop is CASKERQPYGYTF. CDR3 sequence (DNA): TGTGCCAGCAAGGAGAGACAGCCCTATGGCTACACCTTC. The chain joins TRBV2 to TRBJ1-2; perhaps TRBD1 as D (5 bases). Trimming shortened V by 7 bases and J by 4 bases, and 13 bases separated the two germline ends. CDR1 and CDR2 from the germline V gene are SNHLY and FYNNEI. The CDR3 is 13 residues long.

This chain uses TRBV3-1 (or the pseudogene TRBV3-2) with TRBJ2-3; D is possibly TRBD1 (5 bases). Trimming pared 4 bases from V and 4 bases from J, leaving 6 bases between. The CDR3 is 12 amino acids. Germline V lookup: CDR1 LGHDT, CDR2 YNNKEL (reference sequence). The CDR3 nucleotides read TGTGCCAGCAGCCGGGGCTCAGATACGCAGTATTTT. Its protein is CASSRGSDTQYF.

This clone was observed once. The chain uses TRBV10-3 and TRBJ2-3; 8 bases are a match to TRBD1. Germline assignment: CDR1 ENHRY and CDR2 SYGVKD. There are 15 residues in the CDR3. The V gene end was trimmed by 3 bases and the J gene end by 4 bases; junction bases not matched to a gene: 6. The CDR3: CAISEPGGKADTQYF. The CDR3 DNA reads as TGTGCCATCAGTGAACCAGGGGGCAAAGCAGATACGCAGTATTTT.

J is TRBJ2-2 and V is TRBV7-5; the table's D call of TRBD1 was not tested on the DNA. TRBV7-5 is recorded as a pseudogene. The CDR3 loop spans 18 amino acids. The CDR3 sequence: CARSLLRRTGQNTGELFF. The CDR3 DNA is TGTGCCAGAAGCTTATTAAGAAGGACAGGGCAGAACACCGGGGAGCTGTTTTTT.

This chain links TRBV28 with TRBJ2-7; TRBD2 aligns across 9 bases. Germline V CDR1 and CDR2: MDHEN, SYDVKM. With V trimmed by 3 bases and J by 3 bases, 3 bases remained unmatched. The CDR3 consists of 14 residues. The CDR3 reads CASSLAGGIYEQYF. The DNA of the CDR3 is TGTGCCAGCAGTTTGGCGGGAGGGATCTACGAGCAGTACTTC.

The chain is built from TRBV11-2 and TRBJ1-6; D might be TRBD1 (6 bases). The CDR3 sequence is 15 residues long. Germline assignment: CDR1 SGHAT and CDR2 FQNNGV. Trimming stripped 5 bases from V and 5 bases from J, with 13 bases between. The CDR3 region has the DNA TGTGCCAGCAGCGTAACGGGACATCATAATTCACCCCTCCACTTT. This codes for CASSVTGHHNSPLHF. The entire variable domain, with the rest obtained from reference TRBV11-2 and TRBJ1-6, is as follows: EAGVAQSPRYKIIEKRQSVAFWCNPISGHATLYWYQQILGQGPKLLIQFQNNGVVDDSQLPKDRFSAERLKGVDSTLKIQPAKLEDSAVYLCASSVTGHHNSPLHFGNGTRLTVT.

This clone was seen a handful of times. The rearrangement links TRBV5-6 to TRBJ1-1; D unclear. This CDR3 spans 15 amino acids. The germline V gene encodes CDR1 SGHDT and CDR2 YYEEEE. Trimming removed 0 bases at V and 2 bases at J, with 11 bases between. The CDR3 DNA sequence: TGTGCCAGCAGCTTGGGAGCGGTCCTCAACACTGAAGCTTTCTTT. Translation: CASSLGAVLNTEAFF.